The next 25 T cell receptor beta chains were all read from a single sample in a study of T cell clonotyping in hematopoietic cell transplantation. Repertoires were generated with immunoSEQ multiplex PCR, while TCRdb's copy carries only in-frame clones and drops some. The sample lists some 5,600 clones; around 86% were seen once. Sequences were derived from peripheral blood mononuclear cells, sampled 100 days after allogeneic stem cell transplant. These receptor sequences come from a male patient aged 35-50 years who had an allogeneic stem cell transplant from an unrelated donor, so the T cells may come from the graft donor. Some clones in this sample may be carry-over from other donors' samples.

The chain couples TRBV2 to TRBJ1-5, with 8 nucleotides matching TRBD1. Germline CDR1 is SNHLY and CDR2 is FYNNEI. The CDR3 has 15 residues. The junction had 5 bases not matched to a gene; V was cut back by 3 bases and J by 4 bases. Here the CDR3 reads CASSETGVDNQPQHF. In DNA form, the CDR3 reads TGTGCCAGCAGTGAGACAGGGGTAGATAATCAGCCCCAGCATTTT.

The chain is built from TRBV25-1 and TRBJ1-2; D may be TRBD1 (5 bases). Germline V gene data show CDR1 as MGHDK and CDR2 as SYGVNS. This CDR3 contains 14 residues. Trimming cost V 2 bases and J 8 bases, with 15 bases left between them. CDR3: CASSEPGPFGGYTF. As DNA, the CDR3 is TGTGCCAGCAGTGAACCGGGACCATTTGGGGGCTACACCTTC.

The chain employs TRBV2 and TRBJ1-1; 7 bases map to TRBD1. The trim removed 4 bases at V and 0 bases at J, leaving 5 bases unmatched. The CDR3 sequence is 15 residues long. Germline assignment: CDR1 SNHLY and CDR2 FYNNEI. The CDR3 spells CASSASGTVNTEAFF. As DNA, the CDR3 is TGTGCCAGCAGTGCATCCGGGACAGTGAACACTGAAGCTTTCTTT. The full variable domain, with the rest looked up from reference TRBV2 and TRBJ1-1, is EPEVTQTPSHQVTQMGQEVILRCVPISNHLYFYWYRQILGQKVEFLVSFYNNEISEKSEIFDDQFSVERPDGSNFTLKIRSTKLEDSAMYFCASSASGTVNTEAFFGQGTRLTVV.

V usage is TRBV7-7 and J usage is TRBJ2-2; D is possibly TRBD1 (5 bases). V dropped 6 bases and J dropped 8 bases, with 16 bases sitting between them. Per germline, CDR1 SSHAT and CDR2 FNYEAQ (reference sequence). The CDR3 is made up of 14 amino acids. Here the CDR3 reads CASSPTDWSGELFF. The DNA of the CDR3 is TGTGCCAGCAGTCCGACAGACTGGTCTGGGGAGCTGTTTTTT.

The chain links TRBV6-5 to TRBJ1-2; TRBD1 matches at 7 bases. Germline V lookup: CDR1 MNHEY, CDR2 SVGAGI. The CDR3 length is 13 residues. V dropped 2 bases and J dropped 5; count of bases not matched to a gene: 2. CDR3 region: CASSYTGAYGYTF. The CDR3 DNA reads TGTGCCAGCAGTTACACAGGGGCGTATGGCTACACCTTC.

The genes are TRBV1 and TRBJ2-3; no DNA check was done on the table's D call, TRBD2. TRBV1 is marked as a pseudogene. The CDR3 loop spans 16 amino acids. The CDR3 DNA is TGCACCAGCAGCCCAACTAGCGGGGGGAAGAGAGATACGCAGTATTTT. This codes for CTSSPTSGGKRDTQYF.

The rearrangement joins TRBV5-1 to TRBJ1-1, with unresolved D. The CDR3 length is 14 residues. Germline CDR1 reads SGHRS; CDR2 reads YFSETQ. Trimming left V 4 bases short and J 6 bases short, with 16 bases between. CDR3 nucleotides: TGCGCCAGCAGCGGCGGGGAGGCTGGGGCTGAAGCTTTCTTT. Its translation: CASSGGEAGAEAFF.

The chain couples TRBV6-5 to TRBJ2-2, with a possible D match to TRBD2 (7 bases). The CDR3 is made up of 14 amino acids. The V end lost 6 bases, the J end lost 5 bases, and 13 bases lay between the germline ends. Germline CDR1 and CDR2: MNHEY and SVGAGI. The CDR3 region is CASRRGARTGELFF. CDR3 sequence (DNA): TGTGCCAGCAGACGGGGGGCACGGACCGGGGAGCTGTTTTTT.

J is TRBJ1-2 and V is TRBV14; a possible D gene is TRBD1 (6 bases). The V end was cut by 4 bases, the J end by 7 bases, with 10 bases between. Germline CDR1 SGHDN, CDR2 FVKESK. CDR3 length: 12 residues. CDR3 sequence (DNA): TGTGCCAGCAGCCGAGACAGGATTGGCTACACCTTC. This encodes CASSRDRIGYTF.

The rearrangement links TRBV6-5 to TRBJ1-2, with a tentative D call TRBD1 (6 bases). CDR3 length equals 14 residues. Germline V lookup: CDR1 MNHEY, CDR2 SVGAGI. With 6 bases removed from V and 7 bases from J, the gap between germline ends came to 18 bases. Written as DNA, the CDR3 is TGTGCCAGCAGCACTCCGAACAGGGCCTCTGGCTACACCTTC. Its protein product is CASSTPNRASGYTF.

The chain joins TRBV9 to TRBJ1-5; TRBD1 matches at 11 bases. CDR1 is SGDLS and CDR2 is YYNGEE in the germline V gene. CDR3 length: 19 amino acids. Losses at the gene ends were 3 bases for V and 0 bases for J; bases not matched to a gene: 11. CDR3 in amino acids: CASSARRWTGGYSNQPQHF. CDR3 DNA: TGTGCCAGCAGCGCTCGTCGATGGACAGGGGGCTATAGCAATCAGCCCCAGCATTTT.

The chain joins TRBV6-1 to TRBJ2-7; no clear D gene. Per the germline V gene, CDR1 is MNHNS and CDR2 is SASEGT. Deletions cut 8 bases from V and 3 bases from J, with 8 bases between. CDR3 length: 11 amino acids. The CDR3 DNA sequence: TGTGCCAGCCCCTCGGGCTACGAGCAGTACTTC. Amino acid sequence: CASPSGYEQYF.

The V gene is TRBV7-2, the J gene TRBJ1-4, with a tentative D call TRBD1 (5 bases). CDR3 size: 13 residues. V was shortened by 3 bases and J by 7 bases, with 9 bases between the two germline ends. The germline CDR1 and CDR2 sequences are SGHTA and FQGNSA. The CDR3 region is CASSLGRSEKLFF. CDR3 nucleotides: TGTGCCAGCAGCTTGGGACGAAGTGAAAAACTGTTTTTT. Drawing the rest from reference TRBV7-2 and TRBJ1-4, the complete variable domain is GAGVSQSPSNKVTEKGKDVELRCDPISGHTALYWYRQSLGQGLEFLIYFQGNSAPDKSGLPSDRFSAERTGGSVSTLTIQRTQQEDSAVYLCASSLGRSEKLFFGSGTQLSVL.

This chain connects TRBV5-4 to TRBJ2-5; tentatively, D is TRBD1 (5 bases). This CDR3 has 14 amino acids. Germline loops: CDR1 SGHNT, CDR2 YYREEE (reference sequence). V shed 0 bases and J shed 5 bases, with 11 bases lying between them. In nucleotides, the CDR3 is TGTGCCAGCAGCTTGGACCTTTCAGGGGAGACCCAGTACTTC. As protein: CASSLDLSGETQYF.

The chain joins TRBV5-4 to TRBJ2-7, with D tentatively TRBD1 (7 bases). Germline V lookup: CDR1 SGHNT, CDR2 YYREEE (reference sequence). CDR3 size: 13 residues. Trimming pared 4 bases from V and 6 bases from J, leaving 14 bases between. This chain's CDR3 is CASSAGQLPEQYF. Here the CDR3 DNA reads TGTGCCAGCAGCGCGGGACAGTTACCCGAGCAGTACTTC. The full variable domain, completed using reference TRBV5-4 and TRBJ2-7, is ETGVTQSPTHLIKTRGQQVTLRCSSQSGHNTVSWYQQALGQGPQFIFQYYREEENGRGNFPPRFSGLQFPNYSSELNVNALELDDSALYLCASSAGQLPEQYFGPGTRLTVT.

The rearrangement uses TRBV4-1 and TRBJ1-2; D is ambiguous. The CDR3 has 15 amino acids. CDR1 is MGHRA, CDR2 YSYEKL, per germline. Trimming left V 0 bases short and J 4 bases short, with 12 bases between. CDR3: CASSQDVLRSYGYTF. For the CDR3, the DNA is TGCGCCAGCAGCCAAGACGTGTTGCGGAGCTATGGCTACACCTTC.

This clone was detected a few times. The CDR3 DNA follows: TGCGCCAGCAGCCAGATTCCTTTAAGTGAAAAACTGTTTTTT. Amino acid sequence: CASSQIPLSEKLFF. This chain uses TRBV4-1 with TRBJ1-4; D is uncertain. From germline, CDR1 is MGHRA and CDR2 YSYEKL. CDR3 length: 14 amino acids. Trimming removed 3 bases at V and 7 bases at J, with 12 bases between.

This clone was seen a handful of times. This sequence joins TRBV5-4 and TRBJ1-3; tentative D call: TRBD1 (5 bases). V shed 2 bases and J shed 4 bases, with 19 bases lying between them. Germline V CDR1 and CDR2: SGHNT, YYREEE (reference sequence). The CDR3 length is 17 residues. CDR3 DNA: TGTGCCAGCAGCTTCCAGGGCCGGCGAGGTGCAGGAAACACCATATATTTT. Its translation: CASSFQGRRGAGNTIYF.

The CDR3 DNA reads as TGTGCCAGCAGACTGGCCCGGGGCCAGCGGGGCTACACCTTC. Its protein product is CASRLARGQRGYTF. The chain joins TRBV6-5 to TRBJ1-2; a weak D match, TRBD1 (5 bases). Trimming removed 6 bases at V and 8 bases at J, with 19 bases between. This CDR3 spans 14 amino acids. Germline V gene lookup returns CDR1 MNHEY and CDR2 SVGAGI.

The chain employs TRBV4-3 and TRBJ1-6; D is perhaps TRBD1 (5 bases). Trimming pared 0 bases from V and 9 bases from J, leaving 12 bases between. The germline V gene encodes CDR1 LGHNA and CDR2 YSLEER. CDR3 length equals 15 residues. CDR3 sequence: CASSQEGGFGSPLHF. The CDR3 region has the DNA TGCGCCAGCAGCCAAGAGGGGGGGTTTGGTTCACCCCTCCACTTT.

The chain links TRBV6-5 to TRBJ1-2, with D tentatively TRBD1 (6 bases). This CDR3 spans 13 amino acids. Trimming left V 7 bases short and J 8 bases short, with 17 bases between. CDR1 is MNHEY, CDR2 SVGAGI, per germline. DNA for the CDR3: TGTGCCAGCACTCTAGCAGGGGCTAGGGGCTACACCTTC. The encoded protein is CASTLAGARGYTF.

This clone was observed a single time. The rearrangement uses TRBV28 and TRBJ1-1; D is possibly TRBD1 (5 bases). The germline CDR1 and CDR2 sequences are MDHEN and SYDVKM. V gave up 5 bases and J gave up 4 bases, with 8 bases separating them. CDR3 length equals 12 residues. CDR3 coding DNA: TGTGCCAGCAGTACGGGACTCACTGAAGCTTTCTTT. Its protein product is CASSTGLTEAFF.

The chain combines TRBV7-6 with TRBJ1-6, with D possibly being TRBD1 (6 bases). Germline loops: CDR1 SGHVS, CDR2 FNYEAQ. The CDR3 is 14 residues long. Trimming removed 4 bases from V and 6 bases from J, with 10 bases in between. The DNA for the CDR3 is TGTGCCAGCAGCTGGACAGAGCTTAATTCACCCCTCCACTTT. This translates into CASSWTELNSPLHF.

This chain connects TRBV5-1 to TRBJ2-3; tentative D call: TRBD2 (6 bases). The CDR3 extends over 13 amino acids. V lost 0 bases to trimming and J lost 9 bases, with 11 bases between them. Germline V gives CDR1 SGHRS, CDR2 YFSETQ. The CDR3 is CASSLGTGATQYF. For the CDR3, the DNA is TGCGCCAGCAGCTTGGGCACGGGAGCGACGCAGTATTTT.

The chain uses TRBV7-8 and TRBJ2-7; D not resolved. Trimming pared 1 base from V and 10 bases from J, leaving 11 bases between. The CDR3 has 12 amino acids. From germline, CDR1 is SGHVS and CDR2 FQNEAQ. The CDR3 is CASSLEVGNQYF. DNA for the CDR3: TGTGCCAGCAGCTTAGAAGTTGGTAATCAGTACTTC.